What follows are 17 T cell receptor beta chains derived from one specimen sequenced in a study of OX40 agonist ivuxolimab in advanced cancers. The repertoire was sequenced with immunoSEQ multiplex PCR; TCRdb's copy has only in-frame clones and lacks some. The data show approximately 76,000 clones, nearly 95% seen once. Source: CD4+ or CD8+ T cells sorted from blood, taken in a trial of the OX40 agonist ivuxolimab. All receptors derive from an adult with an advanced solid tumor such as melanoma, head and neck, liver or kidney cancer.

The CDR3: CASAGQSYEQYF. The CDR3 DNA sequence: TGTGCCAGCGCGGGACAGTCCTACGAGCAGTACTTC. The rearrangement joins TRBV13 to TRBJ2-7; D may be TRBD1 (7 bases). Germline-derived CDR1 and CDR2 are PRHDT and FYEKMQ (reference sequence). The CDR3 contains 12 residues. The V end was cut by 8 bases, the J end by 1 base, with 9 bases between.

J is TRBJ2-5 and V is TRBV21-1; TRBD2 was called by the table and not checked on the DNA. TRBV21-1 is a pseudogene segment. This CDR3 spans 14 amino acids. Written as DNA, the CDR3 is TGTGCCAGCAGCCGACTCAATGTTGGGGAGACCCAGTACTTC. Protein: CASSRLNVGETQYF.

V gene TRBV19 combines with J gene TRBJ2-7; D ambiguous. This CDR3 is built from 11 residues. CDR1 LNHDA and CDR2 SQIVND come from the germline V gene (reference sequence). Trimming left V 10 bases short and J 0 bases short, with 7 bases between. The CDR3 sequence is CATQNSYEQYF. CDR3 coding DNA: TGTGCCACCCAGAACTCCTACGAGCAGTACTTC.

This clone was found a few times. The rearrangement uses TRBV29-1 and TRBJ2-1; D remains ambiguous. The CDR3 contains 14 residues. V was trimmed by 3 bases and J by 0 bases, leaving 9 bases between them. The germline V gene encodes CDR1 SQVTM and CDR2 ANQGSEA. CDR3 coding DNA: TGCAGCGTTGAGGGCGGTCCCTCCTACAATGAGCAGTTCTTC. Translating it yields CSVEGGPSYNEQFF.

J is TRBJ1-5 and V is TRBV5-6, with a tentative D call TRBD1 (5 bases). The CDR3 spans 13 residues. V was pared by 7 bases and J by 6 bases, with 14 bases between. Germline CDR1 SGHDT, CDR2 YYEEEE. CDR3 amino acids: CASGAGQGQPQHF. CDR3 DNA: TGTGCCAGCGGAGCGGGGCAGGGTCAGCCCCAGCATTTT.

CDR3 bases: TGCGCCAGCAGCGAAATCCCGGGACTAGCGGGCCCTCTGACAGATACGCAGTATTTT. It is translated as CASSEIPGLAGPLTDTQYF. The chain has TRBV5-1 and TRBJ2-3; 12 bases map to TRBD2. Germline V gene sequence: CDR1 SGHRS, CDR2 YFSETQ. The CDR3 sequence is 19 residues long. J lost 3 bases, V lost 4 bases, and 15 bases had no gene match.

V and J are TRBV2 and TRBJ2-3; D not resolved. Trimming took 6 bases from V and 2 from J, leaving 15 bases between them. The CDR3 contains 15 residues. Germline-derived CDR1 and CDR2 are SNHLY and FYNNEI. The CDR3 DNA reads TGTGCCAGCAGAGGAGCGCGCGCATTCACAGATACGCAGTATTTT. Amino acids: CASRGARAFTDTQYF.

The genes are TRBV5-1 and TRBJ1-1; TRBD1 aligns across 10 bases. Losses at the gene ends were 3 bases for V and 5 bases for J; bases not matched to a gene: 10. The CDR3 contains 16 residues. Germline V gene sequence: CDR1 SGHRS, CDR2 YFSETQ. The CDR3 is CASSWLRDRGGTEAFF. The CDR3 DNA reads TGCGCCAGCAGCTGGCTCCGGGACAGGGGCGGGACTGAAGCTTTCTTT.

The rearrangement uses TRBV5-1 and TRBJ2-4; D is perhaps TRBD2 (5 bases). This CDR3 is 14 amino acids long. V shed 3 bases and J shed 8 bases, with 15 bases lying between them. The germline CDR1 and CDR2 sequences are SGHRS and YFSETQ. CDR3 in amino acids: CASSSTRPEDIQYF. In DNA form, the CDR3 reads TGCGCCAGCAGCTCGACCCGCCCGGAGGACATTCAGTACTTC.

This clone has only one observation. The chain employs TRBV30 and TRBJ2-3; D gene ambiguous. The CDR3 runs 12 residues. V lost 5 bases and J lost 2, with 8 bases in between. Germline V lookup: CDR1 GTSNPN, CDR2 SVGIG (reference sequence). The CDR3 bases are TGTGCCTGGTCGCTCATCACAGATACGCAGTATTTT. Residues: CAWSLITDTQYF.

This chain's CDR3 is CASSLARMQGARIEQYF. CDR3 bases: TGTGCCAGCAGCTTAGCGCGGATGCAGGGGGCGAGGATCGAGCAGTACTTC. V gene TRBV11-3 combines with J gene TRBJ2-7; 8 bases align to TRBD1. CDR3 length equals 17 residues. The germline gives CDR1 SGHNT, CDR2 YENEEA. J gave up 6 bases and V 1 base, and 14 bases lay outside the gene matches. Full variable domain (rest looked up from reference TRBV11-3 and TRBJ2-7): EAGVVQSPRYKIIEKKQPVAFWCNPISGHNTLYWYLQNLGQGPELLIRYENEEAVDDSQLPKDRFSAERLKGVDSTLKIQPAELGDSAVYLCASSLARMQGARIEQYFGPGTRLTVT.

This rearrangement joins TRBV2 to TRBJ1-4; unclear D gene. Looked up from germline, CDR1 is SNHLY and CDR2 is FYNNEI. The CDR3 runs 15 residues. The V gene lost 4 bases and the J gene lost 8 bases, with 17 bases spanning the gap. CDR3 protein: CASSGFPNTEEKLFF. The CDR3 DNA sequence: TGTGCCAGCAGTGGTTTCCCTAACACCGAGGAAAAACTGTTTTTT.

This chain connects TRBV11-2 to TRBJ1-2; TRBD1 agrees at 7 bases. CDR1 and CDR2 from the germline V gene are SGHAT and FQNNGV. This CDR3 contains 14 residues. V dropped 4 bases and J dropped 0; count of bases not matched to a gene: 2. The CDR3: CASSSRGANYGYTF. The CDR3 nucleotides are TGTGCCAGCAGCTCCAGGGGGGCTAACTATGGCTACACCTTC. Full variable domain (rest looked up from reference TRBV11-2 and TRBJ1-2): EAGVAQSPRYKIIEKRQSVAFWCNPISGHATLYWYQQILGQGPKLLIQFQNNGVVDDSQLPKDRFSAERLKGVDSTLKIQPAKLEDSAVYLCASSSRGANYGYTFGSGTRLTVV.

CDR3 loop: CASSEALFRLFF. The DNA of the CDR3 is TGTGCCAGCAGTGAGGCCCTCTTTAGGTTGTTCTTC. The chain couples TRBV6-1 to TRBJ2-1; D is unclear. Per germline, CDR1 MNHNS and CDR2 SASEGT. Trimming stripped 3 bases from V and 15 bases from J, with 15 bases between. CDR3 size: 12 residues.

The V call is TRBV5-1, the J call TRBJ2-2; D is uncertain. This CDR3 is 17 amino acids long. Between the trimmed V and J ends, which lost 2 bases and 0 bases, there was a span of 14 bases. Germline loops: CDR1 SGHRS, CDR2 YFSETQ. The CDR3 loop reads CASSLSATHSNTGELFF. For the CDR3, the DNA is TGCGCCAGCAGCTTATCAGCGACTCACTCGAACACCGGGGAGCTGTTTTTT.

The V and J genes are TRBV5-1 and TRBJ2-7, with a tentative D call TRBD2 (5 bases). The CDR3 runs 14 residues. Germline loops: CDR1 SGHRS, CDR2 YFSETQ. The ends were cut back, 3 bases at V and 1 base at J, with 11 bases in the middle. The CDR3 sequence is CASSYGDGSYEQYF. The CDR3 DNA sequence: TGCGCCAGCAGCTACGGGGATGGGTCCTACGAGCAGTACTTC.

DNA of the CDR3: TGTGCCAGCAGCGTAGGGAGCAGGAACTACGAGCAGTACTTC. It is translated as CASSVGSRNYEQYF. The chain recombines TRBV9 with TRBJ2-7; D remains unclear. CDR1 and CDR2 from the germline V gene are SGDLS and YYNGEE. The CDR3 loop spans 14 amino acids. V was trimmed by 0 bases and J by 3 bases, leaving 10 bases between them. The whole variable domain, filled in from reference TRBV9 and TRBJ2-7, reads DSGVTQTPKHLITATGQRVTLRCSPRSGDLSVYWYQQSLDQGLQFLIQYYNGEERAKGNILERFSAQQFPDLHSELNLSSLELGDSALYFCASSVGSRNYEQYFGPGTRLTVT.